The entry below gives a single T cell receptor beta chain sequence along with its context. What it binds is not known. Germline is not matched at one junction end, which may reflect a read error. The CDR3 runs to 15 residues. Germline V gives CDR1 SGDLS, CDR2 YYNGEE. The data belong to a study of CD8+CD57+ T cells in acquired aplastic anemia. Overall study context: Across the sorted CD4+ and CD8+ cells, DNA amounts averaged roughly 3.5 ug.

Genomic DNA acted as the template from which TCR beta VDJ combination and CDR3 sequence profiling were carried out. Each CDR3 protein gets one entry after TCRdb re-called the reads with MiXCR. Among under 350,000 distinct CDR3 sequences listed, roughly half were seen once. Overall study results and limits: Patients and controls shared some 30 CD8+ CDR3 sequences, highly expressed in patients. CD8+ Simpson's diversity in patients was not significantly different from that in controls.

The chain is built from TRBV9 and TRBJ1-1, with 7 bases that match TRBD1. Source material: sorted CD4+, CD8+, or CD8+CD57+ T cells (not recorded which) from PBMCs. This receptor was obtained from a human donor with severe aplastic anemia or a healthy control (not recorded which). CDR3 region: CTSSLEGQPVVWAFF. The CDR3 DNA sequence: TGTACCAGCAGCCTTGAGGGACAGCCGGTAGTCTGGGCTTTCTTT.